Reported below is one T cell receptor beta chain. The antigen remains undetermined. A much larger clone is a single base away; this may be a read error. The CDR3 totals 12 residues. Per germline, CDR1 SGHVS and CDR2 FQNEAQ. Combining a sample-barcoded 5' primer with a J-beta primer mix, a second PCR ran for roughly 7 to 12 cycles. Each cDNA molecule was tagged by a template-switch adaptor with 12 random nucleotides. Every sample produced at least 2.5 million CDR3-containing paired-end reads. One entry per CDR3 protein, called by TCRdb with MiXCR from the 5' RACE reads. This table holds 850,000 to 1,300,000 distinct CDR3 sequences, around 45% found once. This record belongs to a study of blood T cells in healthy people across ages. Study-level results: The unknown donor CMV status may have confounded expanded clonotype changes. Older individuals had lower TCR beta diversity per million T cells (the decline was roughly linear).

The chain has TRBV7-8 and TRBJ2-4; D is undetermined. Specimen: blood. The clonotype originates from a woman aged 60 to 75 in good health. The CDR3 nucleotides read TGTGCCAACAGCTTAGCAGATAGGGTGCAGTACTTC. As protein: CANSLADRVQYF.